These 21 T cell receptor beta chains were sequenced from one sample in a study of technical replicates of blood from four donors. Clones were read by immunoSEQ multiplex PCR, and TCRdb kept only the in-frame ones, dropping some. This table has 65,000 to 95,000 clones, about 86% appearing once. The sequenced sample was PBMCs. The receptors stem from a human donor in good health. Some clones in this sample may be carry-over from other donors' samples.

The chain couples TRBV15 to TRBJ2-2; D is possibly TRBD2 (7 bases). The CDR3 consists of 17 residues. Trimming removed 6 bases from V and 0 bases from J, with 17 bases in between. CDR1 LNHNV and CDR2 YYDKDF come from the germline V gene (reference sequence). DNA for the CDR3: TGTGCCACCAGAGGGGGGGGAATGAAGTCGAACACCGGGGAGCTGTTTTTT. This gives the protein CATRGGGMKSNTGELFF. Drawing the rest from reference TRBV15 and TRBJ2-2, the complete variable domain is DAMVIQNPRYQVTQFGKPVTLSCSQTLNHNVMYWYQQKSSQAPKLLFHYYDKDFNNEADTPDNFQSRRPNTSFCFLDIRSPGLGDTAMYLCATRGGGMKSNTGELFFGEGSRLTVL.

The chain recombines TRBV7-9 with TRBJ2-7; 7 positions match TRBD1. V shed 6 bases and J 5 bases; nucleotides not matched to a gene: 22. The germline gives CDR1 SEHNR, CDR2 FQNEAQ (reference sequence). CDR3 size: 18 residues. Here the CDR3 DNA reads TGTGCCAGCAGTAGAGGGGGCTTTGGCGGGCCCAAGTCCCACGAGCAGTACTTC. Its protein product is CASSRGGFGGPKSHEQYF. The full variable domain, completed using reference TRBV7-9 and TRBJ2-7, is DTGVSQNPRHKITKRGQNVTFRCDPISEHNRLYWYRQTLGQGPEFLTYFQNEAQLEKSRLLSDRFSAERPKGSFSTLEIQRTEQGDSAMYLCASSRGGFGGPKSHEQYFGPGTRLTVT.

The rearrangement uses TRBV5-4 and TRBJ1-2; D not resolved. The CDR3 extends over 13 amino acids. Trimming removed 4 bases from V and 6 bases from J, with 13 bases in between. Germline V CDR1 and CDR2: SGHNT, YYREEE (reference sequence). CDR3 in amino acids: CASSRAQMDGYTF. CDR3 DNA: TGTGCCAGCAGCCGAGCCCAAATGGATGGCTACACCTTC.

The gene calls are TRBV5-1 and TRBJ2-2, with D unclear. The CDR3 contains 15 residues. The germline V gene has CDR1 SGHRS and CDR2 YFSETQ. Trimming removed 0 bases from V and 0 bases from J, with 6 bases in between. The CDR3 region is CASSLVHANTGELFF. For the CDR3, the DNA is TGCGCCAGCAGCTTGGTCCATGCGAACACCGGGGAGCTGTTTTTT.

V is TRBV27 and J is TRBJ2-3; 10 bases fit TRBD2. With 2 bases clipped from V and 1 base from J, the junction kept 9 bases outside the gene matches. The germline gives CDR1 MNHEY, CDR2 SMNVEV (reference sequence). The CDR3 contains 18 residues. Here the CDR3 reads CASSLEKRGGRGTDTQYF. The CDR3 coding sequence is TGTGCCAGCAGTTTAGAGAAGCGGGGGGGCAGGGGCACAGATACGCAGTATTTT.

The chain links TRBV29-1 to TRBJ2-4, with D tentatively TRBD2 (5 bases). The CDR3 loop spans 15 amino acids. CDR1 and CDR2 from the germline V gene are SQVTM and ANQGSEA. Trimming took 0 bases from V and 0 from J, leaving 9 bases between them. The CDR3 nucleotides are TGCAGCGTTGAAGAAATAGGACTAGCCAAAAACATTCAGTACTTC. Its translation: CSVEEIGLAKNIQYF. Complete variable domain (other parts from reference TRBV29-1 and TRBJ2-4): SAVISQKPSRDICQRGTSLTIQCQVDSQVTMMFWYRQQPGQSLTLIATANQGSEATYESGFVIDKFPISRPNLTFSTLTVSNMSPEDSSIYLCSVEEIGLAKNIQYFGAGTRLSVL.

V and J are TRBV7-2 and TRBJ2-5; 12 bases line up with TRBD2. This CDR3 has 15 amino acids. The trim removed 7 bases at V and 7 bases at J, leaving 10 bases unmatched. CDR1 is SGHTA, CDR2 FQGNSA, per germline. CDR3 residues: CASTLASGRAGTQYF. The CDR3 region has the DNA TGTGCCAGCACCCTAGCTAGCGGGAGGGCCGGGACCCAGTACTTC. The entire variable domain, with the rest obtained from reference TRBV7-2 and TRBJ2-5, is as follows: GAGVSQSPSNKVTEKGKDVELRCDPISGHTALYWYRQSLGQGLEFLIYFQGNSAPDKSGLPSDRFSAERTGGSVSTLTIQRTQQEDSAVYLCASTLASGRAGTQYFGPGTRLLVL.

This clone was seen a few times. The CDR3: CAISGAGGSFGGYTF. The CDR3 DNA reads TGTGCCATCAGTGGGGCAGGGGGCTCGTTTGGGGGCTACACCTTC. This rearrangement joins TRBV10-3 to TRBJ1-2; the match to TRBD1 covers 8 bases. The trim removed 4 bases at V and 8 bases at J, leaving 12 bases unmatched. Germline CDR1 and CDR2: ENHRY and SYGVKD. This CDR3 spans 15 amino acids.

The CDR3 region is CASSPASGISYNEQFF. In nucleotides, the CDR3 is TGTGCCAGCTCACCAGCTAGCGGGATCTCCTACAATGAGCAGTTCTTC. V and J are TRBV18 and TRBJ2-1, with 9 bases aligning to TRBD2. Germline CDR1 and CDR2: KGHSH and LQKENI. V shed 2 bases, J shed 0 bases, and the junction held 2 bases outside the gene matches. This CDR3 has 16 residues.

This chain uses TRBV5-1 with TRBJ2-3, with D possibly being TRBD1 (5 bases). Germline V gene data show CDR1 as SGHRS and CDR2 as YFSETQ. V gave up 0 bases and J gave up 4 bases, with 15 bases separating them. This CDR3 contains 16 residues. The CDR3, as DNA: TGCGCCAGCAGCTTGGTTGTGCGTCAAGGGGCAGATACGCAGTATTTT. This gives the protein CASSLVVRQGADTQYF.

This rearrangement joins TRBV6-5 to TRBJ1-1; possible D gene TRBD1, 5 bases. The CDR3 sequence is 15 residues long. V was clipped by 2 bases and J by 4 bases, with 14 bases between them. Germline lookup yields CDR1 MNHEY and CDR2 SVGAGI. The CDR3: CASSYTPWGGTEAFF. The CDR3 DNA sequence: TGTGCCAGCAGTTACACCCCCTGGGGGGGCACTGAAGCTTTCTTT.

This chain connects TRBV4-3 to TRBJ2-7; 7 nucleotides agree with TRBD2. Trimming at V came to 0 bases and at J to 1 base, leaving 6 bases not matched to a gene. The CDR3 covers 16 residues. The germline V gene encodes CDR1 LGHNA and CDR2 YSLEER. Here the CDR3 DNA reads TGCGCCAGCAGCCAAGATTGGGCTAGCGGATCCTACGAGCAGTACTTC. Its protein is CASSQDWASGSYEQYF.

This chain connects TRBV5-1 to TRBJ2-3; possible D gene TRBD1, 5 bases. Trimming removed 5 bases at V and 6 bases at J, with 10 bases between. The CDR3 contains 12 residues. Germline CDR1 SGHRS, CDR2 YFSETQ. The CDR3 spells CASRKQEDTQYF. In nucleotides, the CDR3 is TGCGCCAGCAGAAAACAGGAGGATACGCAGTATTTT.

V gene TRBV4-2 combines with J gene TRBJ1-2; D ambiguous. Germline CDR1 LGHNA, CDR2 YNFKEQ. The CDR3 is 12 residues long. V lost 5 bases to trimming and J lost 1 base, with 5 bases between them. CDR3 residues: CASSERNYGYTF. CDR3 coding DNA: TGTGCCAGCAGCGAGCGTAACTATGGCTACACCTTC.

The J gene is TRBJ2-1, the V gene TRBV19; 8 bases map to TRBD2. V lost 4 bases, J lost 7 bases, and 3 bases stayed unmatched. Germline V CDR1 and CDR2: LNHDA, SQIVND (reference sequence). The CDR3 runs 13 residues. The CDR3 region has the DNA TGTGCCAGTAGTAAAAGCGGGAGTAATGAGCAGTTCTTC. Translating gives CASSKSGSNEQFF.

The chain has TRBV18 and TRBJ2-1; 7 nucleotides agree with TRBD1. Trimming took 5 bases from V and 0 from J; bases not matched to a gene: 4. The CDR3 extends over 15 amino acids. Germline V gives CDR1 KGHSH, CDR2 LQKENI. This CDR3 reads CASSRTGSSYNEQFF. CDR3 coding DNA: TGTGCCAGCTCAAGGACAGGCAGCTCCTACAATGAGCAGTTCTTC. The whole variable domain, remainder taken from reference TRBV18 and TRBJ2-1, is NAGVMQNPRHLVRRRGQEARLRCSPMKGHSHVYWYRQLPEEGLKFMVYLQKENIIDESGMPKERFSAEFPKEGPSILRIQQVVRGDSAAYFCASSRTGSSYNEQFFGPGTRLTVL.

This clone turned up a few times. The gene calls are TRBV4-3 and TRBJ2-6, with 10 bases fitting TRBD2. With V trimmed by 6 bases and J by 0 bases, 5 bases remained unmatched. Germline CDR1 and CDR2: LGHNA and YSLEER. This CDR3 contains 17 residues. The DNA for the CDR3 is TGCGCCAGCAGTTACACTAGCGGGACCTCTGGGGCCAACGTCCTGACTTTC. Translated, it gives CASSYTSGTSGANVLTF.

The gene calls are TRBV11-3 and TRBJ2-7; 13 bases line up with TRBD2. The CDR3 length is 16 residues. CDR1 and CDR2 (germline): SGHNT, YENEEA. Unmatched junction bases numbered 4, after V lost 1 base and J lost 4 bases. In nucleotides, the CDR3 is TGTGCCAGCAGCTTAGGAGGGACTAGCGGGATTTACGAGCAGTACTTC. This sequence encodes CASSLGGTSGIYEQYF.

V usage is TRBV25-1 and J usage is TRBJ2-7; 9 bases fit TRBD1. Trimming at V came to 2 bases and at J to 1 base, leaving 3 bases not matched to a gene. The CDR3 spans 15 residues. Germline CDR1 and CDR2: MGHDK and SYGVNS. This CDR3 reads CASSEPGTGSYEQYF. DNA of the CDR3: TGTGCCAGCAGTGAACCCGGGACAGGGTCCTACGAGCAGTACTTC.

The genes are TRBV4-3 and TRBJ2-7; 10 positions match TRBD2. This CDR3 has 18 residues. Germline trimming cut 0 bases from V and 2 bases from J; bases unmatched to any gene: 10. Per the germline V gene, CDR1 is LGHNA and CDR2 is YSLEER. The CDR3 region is CASSQDLGGSGRAYEQYF. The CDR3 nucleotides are TGCGCCAGCAGCCAAGATCTTGGAGGCAGCGGGAGGGCCTACGAGCAGTACTTC.

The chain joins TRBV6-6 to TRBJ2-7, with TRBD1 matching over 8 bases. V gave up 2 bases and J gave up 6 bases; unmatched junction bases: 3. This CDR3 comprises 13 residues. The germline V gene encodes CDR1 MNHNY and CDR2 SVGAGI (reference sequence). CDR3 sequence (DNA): TGTGCCAGCAGTTACGGGCAGGGGGCCGAGCAGTACTTC. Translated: CASSYGQGAEQYF.